The source of this TCR beta chain is a study of control samples from healthy donors and cancer patients (TCRdb year 2020). Receptor libraries were prepared by the immunoSEQ multiplex PCR assay. Held by TCRdb, this immuneACCESS table contains in-frame sequences only and omits some clones. Under half of the omission traces to an unresolved V gene where checked; the cause of the rest is unknown. This sample is represented by tens of thousands of clones; around 82% of them were singletons. 25% to 35% of the sample comes from the top ten. V loses 1 base at its end and J loses 1 base; junction bases beyond the gene matches: 7. CDR1 SGHTA and CDR2 FQGTGA are derived from the germline V gene. The CDR3 sequence holds 16 residues, the cysteine and phenylalanine included. Only the CDR3 DNA is retained, 48 bases long and in frame from the first base. For this clone: Its antigen is unknown. Base quality data are lacking; no much larger clone is found one base away.

The TCR sequence derives from a man aged 50 to 59 in good health. This chain is built from TRBV7-3 and TRBJ2-7; TRBD1 fits 7 bases in the junction. Sequencing was done on a sample of blood. Read as DNA, the sequence is TGTGCCAGCAGCTTAAGGGGCAGGGGGAATTCCTACGAGCAGTACTTC. It specifies CASSLRGRGNSYEQYF. Outside the CDR3, residues come from the reference TRBV7-3 and TRBJ2-7 proteins, so the full variable domain is: GAGVSQTPSNKVTEKGKYVELRCDPISGHTALYWYRQSLGQGPEFLIYFQGTGAADDSGLPNDRFFAVRPEGSVSTLKIQRTERGDSAVYLCASSLRGRGNSYEQYFGPGTRLTVT.